This TCR beta chain was identified in a study of T cell repertoires in cytomegalovirus infection. The wider study: Public TCR beta signature analysis indicated the presence of both CMV infection and matching HLA type.

Trimming removed 0 bases from V and 8 bases from J, with 7 bases in between. CDR1 and CDR2 (germline): LGHNA, YSLEER. There are 13 residues in the CDR3. TCRdb processed the reads anew with MiXCR; each CDR3 protein has one entry. The table shows about 740,000 distinct CDR3 sequences, with approximately 34% occurring only once. The receptor's source is a human donor in good health (CMV status not recorded). Some clones in this sample may be carry-over from other donors' samples. Material for sequencing was PBMCs. J is TRBJ2-2 and V is TRBV4-3; the D is unclear. In nucleotides, the CDR3 is TGCGCCAGCAGCCAAGATTCTCGGGGGGAGCTGTTTTTT. Protein product: CASSQDSRGELFF.